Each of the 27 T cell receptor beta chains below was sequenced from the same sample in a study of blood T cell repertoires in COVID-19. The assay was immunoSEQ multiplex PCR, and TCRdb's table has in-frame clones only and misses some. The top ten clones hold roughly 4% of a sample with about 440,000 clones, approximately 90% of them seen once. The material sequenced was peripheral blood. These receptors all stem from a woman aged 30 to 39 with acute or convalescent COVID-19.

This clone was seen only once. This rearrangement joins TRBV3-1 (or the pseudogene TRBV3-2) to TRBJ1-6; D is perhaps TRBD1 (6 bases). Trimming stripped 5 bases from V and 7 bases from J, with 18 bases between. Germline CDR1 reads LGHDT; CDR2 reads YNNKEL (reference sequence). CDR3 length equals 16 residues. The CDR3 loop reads CASSYHRGGGNSPLHF. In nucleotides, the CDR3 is TGTGCCAGCAGCTACCACCGGGGAGGGGGAAATTCACCCCTCCACTTT.

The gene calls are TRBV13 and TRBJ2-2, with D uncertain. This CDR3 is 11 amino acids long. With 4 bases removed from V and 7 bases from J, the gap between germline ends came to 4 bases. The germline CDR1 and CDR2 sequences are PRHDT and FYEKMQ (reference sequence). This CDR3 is CASSSVGELFF. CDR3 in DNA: TGTGCCAGCAGCTCAGTCGGGGAGCTGTTTTTT.

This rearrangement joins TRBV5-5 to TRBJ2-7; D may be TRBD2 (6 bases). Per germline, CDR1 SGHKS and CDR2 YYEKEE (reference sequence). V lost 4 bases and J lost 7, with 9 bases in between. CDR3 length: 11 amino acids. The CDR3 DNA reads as TGTGCCAGCAGCCCGGCGGGGGAGCAGTACTTC. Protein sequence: CASSPAGEQYF.

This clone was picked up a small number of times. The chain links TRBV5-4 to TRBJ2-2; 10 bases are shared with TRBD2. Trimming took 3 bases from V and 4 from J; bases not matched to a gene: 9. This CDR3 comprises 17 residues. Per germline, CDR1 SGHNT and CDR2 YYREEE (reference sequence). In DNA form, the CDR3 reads TGTGCCAGCAGCTCCTCCCTAGCGGGGGTGGCCACCGGGGAGCTGTTTTTT. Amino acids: CASSSSLAGVATGELFF.

CDR3 amino acids: CASSLRLEPDTQYF. The DNA for the CDR3 is TGTGCCAGCAGCTTAAGACTAGAACCAGATACGCAGTATTTT. The rearrangement joins TRBV7-8 to TRBJ2-3; maybe TRBD2 (6 bases). The CDR3 runs 14 residues. Per the germline V gene, CDR1 is SGHVS and CDR2 is FQNEAQ. Trimming took off 2 bases at V and 4 bases at J, with 10 bases between the two ends. Looking up the rest from reference TRBV7-8 and TRBJ2-3 gives the full variable domain: GAGVSQSPRYKVAKRGQDVALRCDPISGHVSLFWYQQALGQGPEFLTYFQNEAQLDKSGLPSDRFFAERPEGSVSTLKIQRTQQEDSAVYLCASSLRLEPDTQYFGPGTRLTVL.

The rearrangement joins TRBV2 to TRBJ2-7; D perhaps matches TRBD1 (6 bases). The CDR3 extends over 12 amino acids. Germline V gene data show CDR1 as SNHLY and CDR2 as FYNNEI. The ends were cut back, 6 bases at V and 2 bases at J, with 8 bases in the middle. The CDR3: CASRNRAYEQYF. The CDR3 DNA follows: TGTGCCAGCAGGAACAGGGCCTACGAGCAGTACTTC. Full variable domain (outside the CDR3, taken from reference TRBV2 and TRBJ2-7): EPEVTQTPSHQVTQMGQEVILRCVPISNHLYFYWYRQILGQKVEFLVSFYNNEISEKSEIFDDQFSVERPDGSNFTLKIRSTKLEDSAMYFCASRNRAYEQYFGPGTRLTVT.

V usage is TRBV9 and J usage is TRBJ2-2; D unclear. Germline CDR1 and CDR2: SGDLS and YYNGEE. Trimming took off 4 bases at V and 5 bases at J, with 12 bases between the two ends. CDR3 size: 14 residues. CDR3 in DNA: TGTGCCAGCAGCCGGTCCTTCGGGACCGGGGAGCTGTTTTTT. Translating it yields CASSRSFGTGELFF.

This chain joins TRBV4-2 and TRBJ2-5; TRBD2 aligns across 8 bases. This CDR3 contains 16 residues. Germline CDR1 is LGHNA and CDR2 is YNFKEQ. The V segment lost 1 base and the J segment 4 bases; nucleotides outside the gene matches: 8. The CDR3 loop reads CASSQAQRGFGETQYF. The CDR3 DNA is TGTGCCAGCAGCCAAGCCCAGCGGGGGTTCGGAGAGACCCAGTACTTC.

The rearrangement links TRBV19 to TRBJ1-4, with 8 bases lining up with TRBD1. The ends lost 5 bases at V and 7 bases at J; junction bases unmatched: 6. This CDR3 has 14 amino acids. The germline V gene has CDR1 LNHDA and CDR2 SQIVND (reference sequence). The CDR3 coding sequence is TGTGCCAGTAGTCCTGGACAGGGCGGTGAAAAACTGTTTTTT. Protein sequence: CASSPGQGGEKLFF.

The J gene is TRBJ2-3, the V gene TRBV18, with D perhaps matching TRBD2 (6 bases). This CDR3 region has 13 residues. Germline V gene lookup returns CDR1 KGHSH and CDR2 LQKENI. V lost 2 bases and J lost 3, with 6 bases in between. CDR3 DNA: TGTGCCAGCTCACCAGCGGGGACAGATACGCAGTATTTT. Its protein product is CASSPAGTDTQYF.

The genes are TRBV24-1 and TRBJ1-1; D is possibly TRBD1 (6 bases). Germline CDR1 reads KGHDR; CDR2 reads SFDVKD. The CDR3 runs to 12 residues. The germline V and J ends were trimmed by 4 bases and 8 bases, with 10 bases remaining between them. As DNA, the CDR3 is TGTGCCACCAGTGAGTCCGGGACAGAAGCTTTCTTT. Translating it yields CATSESGTEAFF.

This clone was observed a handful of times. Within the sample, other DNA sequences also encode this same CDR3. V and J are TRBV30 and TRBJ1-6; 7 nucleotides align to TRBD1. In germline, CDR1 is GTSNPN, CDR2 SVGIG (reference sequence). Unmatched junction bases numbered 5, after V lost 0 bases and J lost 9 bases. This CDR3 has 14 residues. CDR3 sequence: CAWSVGQGGSPLHF. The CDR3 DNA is TGTGCCTGGAGTGTGGGGCAGGGGGGTTCACCCCTCCACTTT.

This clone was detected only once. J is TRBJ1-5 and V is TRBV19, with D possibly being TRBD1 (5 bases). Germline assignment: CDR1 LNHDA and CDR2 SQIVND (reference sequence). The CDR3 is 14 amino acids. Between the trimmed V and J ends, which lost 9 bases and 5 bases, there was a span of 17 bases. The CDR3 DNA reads TGTGCCAGCCGCAGGGCTTCTTGGGATCAGCCCCAGCATTTT. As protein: CASRRASWDQPQHF.

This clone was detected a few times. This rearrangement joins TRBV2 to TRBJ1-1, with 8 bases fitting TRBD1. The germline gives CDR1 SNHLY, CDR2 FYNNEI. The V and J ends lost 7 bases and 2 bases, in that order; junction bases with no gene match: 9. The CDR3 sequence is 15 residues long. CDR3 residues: CASTRGDRSNTEAFF. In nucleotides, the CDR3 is TGTGCCAGCACCCGCGGGGACAGGTCCAACACTGAAGCTTTCTTT.

The CDR3 spells CASSLKWVGAAGGYTF. The CDR3 bases are TGTGCCAGCAGCTTAAAATGGGTTGGGGCAGCCGGTGGCTACACCTTC. The rearrangement links TRBV7-3 to TRBJ1-2; TRBD1 might be the D (5 bases). This CDR3 has 16 residues. V lost 1 base, J lost 7 bases, and 19 bases lay in between. Germline lookup yields CDR1 SGHTA and CDR2 FQGTGA.

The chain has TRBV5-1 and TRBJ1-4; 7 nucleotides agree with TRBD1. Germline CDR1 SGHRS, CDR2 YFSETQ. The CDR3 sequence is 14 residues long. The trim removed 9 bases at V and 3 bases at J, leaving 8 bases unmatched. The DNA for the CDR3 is TGCGCCACGAAGGCCGGGACAGCTAATGAAAAACTGTTTTTT. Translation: CATKAGTANEKLFF.

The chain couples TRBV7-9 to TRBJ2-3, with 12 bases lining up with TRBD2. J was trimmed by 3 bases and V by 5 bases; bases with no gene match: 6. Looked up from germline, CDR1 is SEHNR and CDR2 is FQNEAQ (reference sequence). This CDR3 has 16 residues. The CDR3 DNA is TGTGCCAGCAGCCCTACCACTAGCGGGGGGACAGATACGCAGTATTTT. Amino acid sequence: CASSPTTSGGTDTQYF.

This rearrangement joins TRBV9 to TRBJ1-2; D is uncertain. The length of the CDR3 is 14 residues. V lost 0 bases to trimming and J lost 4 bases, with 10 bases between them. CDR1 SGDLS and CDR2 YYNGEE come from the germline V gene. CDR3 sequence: CASSVDSGGYGYTF. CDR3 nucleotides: TGTGCCAGCAGCGTAGACTCAGGAGGCTATGGCTACACCTTC.

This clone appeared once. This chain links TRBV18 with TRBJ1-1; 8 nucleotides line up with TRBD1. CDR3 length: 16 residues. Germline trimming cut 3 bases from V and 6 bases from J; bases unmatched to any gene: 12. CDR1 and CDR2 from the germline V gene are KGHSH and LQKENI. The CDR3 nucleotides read TGTGCCAGCTCACCCCTACGGACAGGGAGCGCCCCTGAAGCTTTCTTT. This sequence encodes CASSPLRTGSAPEAFF.

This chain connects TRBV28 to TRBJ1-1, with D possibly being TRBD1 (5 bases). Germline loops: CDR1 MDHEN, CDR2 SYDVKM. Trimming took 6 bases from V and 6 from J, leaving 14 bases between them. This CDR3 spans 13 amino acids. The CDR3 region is CASSYRTSPEAFF. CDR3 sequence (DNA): TGTGCCAGCAGCTACCGGACATCTCCTGAAGCTTTCTTT.

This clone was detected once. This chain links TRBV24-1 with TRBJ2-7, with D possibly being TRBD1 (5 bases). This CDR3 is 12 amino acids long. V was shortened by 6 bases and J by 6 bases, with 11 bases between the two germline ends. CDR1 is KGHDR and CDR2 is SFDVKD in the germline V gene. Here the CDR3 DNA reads TGTGCCACCAGTCGAAGGGGCGGCGAGCAGTACTTC. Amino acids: CATSRRGGEQYF.

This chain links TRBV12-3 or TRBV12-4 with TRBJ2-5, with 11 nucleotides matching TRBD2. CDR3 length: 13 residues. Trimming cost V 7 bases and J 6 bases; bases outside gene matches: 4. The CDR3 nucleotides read TGTGCCAGCAATAGCGGGGGGGCGAAGACCCAGTACTTC. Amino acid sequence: CASNSGGAKTQYF.

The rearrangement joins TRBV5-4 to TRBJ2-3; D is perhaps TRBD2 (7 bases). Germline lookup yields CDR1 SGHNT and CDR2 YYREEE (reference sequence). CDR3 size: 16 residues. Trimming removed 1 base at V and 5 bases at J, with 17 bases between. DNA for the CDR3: TGTGCCAGCAGCTTGCTGAGGGGGGGCACCAGAGATACGCAGTATTTT. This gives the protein CASSLLRGGTRDTQYF.

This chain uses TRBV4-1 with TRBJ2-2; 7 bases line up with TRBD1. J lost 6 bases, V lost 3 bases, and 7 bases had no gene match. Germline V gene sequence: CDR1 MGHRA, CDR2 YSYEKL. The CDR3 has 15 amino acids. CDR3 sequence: CASSQLQGTAGELFF. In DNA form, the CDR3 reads TGCGCCAGCAGCCAGCTACAGGGGACGGCCGGGGAGCTGTTTTTT.

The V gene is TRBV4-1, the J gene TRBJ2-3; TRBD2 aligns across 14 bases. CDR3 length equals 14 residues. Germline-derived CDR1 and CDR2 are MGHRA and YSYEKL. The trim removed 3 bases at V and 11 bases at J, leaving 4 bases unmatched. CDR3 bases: TGCGCCAGCAGCCACGGGACTAGCGGGGGAGGGCAGTATTTT. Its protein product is CASSHGTSGGGQYF.

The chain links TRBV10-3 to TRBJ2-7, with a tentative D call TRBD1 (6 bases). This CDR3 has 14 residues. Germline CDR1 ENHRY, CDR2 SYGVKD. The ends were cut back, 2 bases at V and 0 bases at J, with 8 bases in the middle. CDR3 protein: CAISEGGNSYEQYF. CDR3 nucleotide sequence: TGTGCCATCAGTGAGGGGGGCAACTCCTACGAGCAGTACTTC.

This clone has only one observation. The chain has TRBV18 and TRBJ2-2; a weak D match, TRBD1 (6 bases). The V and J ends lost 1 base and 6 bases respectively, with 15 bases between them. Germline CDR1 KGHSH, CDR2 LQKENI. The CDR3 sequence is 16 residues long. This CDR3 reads CASSPLFSGAAGELFF. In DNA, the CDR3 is TGTGCCAGCTCACCACTTTTTTCAGGGGCGGCCGGGGAGCTGTTTTTT.